The sequence of this TCR beta chain was determined in a study of control samples from healthy donors and cancer patients. Measured with immunoSEQ multiplex PCR; TCRdb has only the in-frame clones, and not every one. The top ten clones hold around 8% of a sample with about 160,000 clones, 94% of them seen once. In germline, CDR1 is PRHDT, CDR2 FYEKMQ (reference sequence). With V trimmed by 5 bases and J by 5 bases, 11 bases remained unmatched. CDR3 size: 15 residues. Sequencing used blood. The rearrangement joins TRBV13 to TRBJ2-5; 7 bases agree with TRBD1. The sequence was collected from a woman aged 40 to 50 in good health. CDR3 in amino acids: CASSRPDRERETQYF. As DNA, the CDR3 is TGTGCCAGCAGCCGCCCCGACAGGGAGCGGGAGACCCAGTACTTC.